The 15 T cell receptor beta chains below come from one sample, sequenced in a study of blood T cell repertoires in COVID-19. The repertoire was sequenced with immunoSEQ multiplex PCR; TCRdb's copy has only in-frame clones and lacks some. Of approximately 100,000 clones in the sample, about 84% were seen once. Input material: peripheral blood. These receptors originate from an older woman with acute or convalescent COVID-19.

The V gene is TRBV9, the J gene TRBJ1-2; D gene unclear. Trimming left V 3 bases short and J 2 bases short, with 14 bases between. CDR3 length: 15 residues. Germline values: CDR1 SGDLS, CDR2 YYNGEE. CDR3 protein: CASSATPTSNYGYTF. The CDR3 DNA reads TGTGCCAGCAGCGCGACTCCCACATCCAACTATGGCTACACCTTC.

The chain has TRBV7-3 and TRBJ2-6, with D perhaps TRBD2 (5 bases). The CDR3 has 15 amino acids. The V gene lost 6 bases and the J gene lost 4 bases, with 13 bases spanning the gap. The germline V gene encodes CDR1 SGHTA and CDR2 FQGTGA. CDR3 nucleotides: TGTGCCAGCAGGGCGGGCGGTTCCGGGGCCAACGTCCTGACTTTC. Protein sequence: CASRAGGSGANVLTF. Full variable domain (rest looked up from reference TRBV7-3 and TRBJ2-6): GAGVSQTPSNKVTEKGKYVELRCDPISGHTALYWYRQSLGQGPEFLIYFQGTGAADDSGLPNDRFFAVRPEGSVSTLKIQRTERGDSAVYLCASRAGGSGANVLTFGAGSRLTVL.

This clone was found a few times. Distinct nucleotide sequences in the sample also encode this CDR3. V usage is TRBV27 and J usage is TRBJ1-2; 7 bases match TRBD1. Germline V CDR1 and CDR2: MNHEY, SMNVEV (reference sequence). V shed 7 bases, J shed 0 bases, and the junction held 5 bases outside the gene matches. The CDR3 covers 14 residues. The CDR3: CASKRRGPNYGYTF. The CDR3 DNA is TGTGCCAGCAAAAGAAGGGGGCCTAACTATGGCTACACCTTC.

The chain has TRBV6-1 and TRBJ1-2, with a tentative D call TRBD1 (5 bases). The CDR3 totals 14 residues. Germline CDR1 is MNHNS and CDR2 is SASEGT. Deletions cut 5 bases from V and 6 bases from J, with 16 bases between. The DNA of the CDR3 is TGTGCCAGCAGTTTGCTGGGGGGGGAAGATGGCTACACCTTC. Protein sequence: CASSLLGGEDGYTF.

This clone showed up just once. The rearrangement links TRBV12-5 to TRBJ1-2; TRBD1 agrees at 9 bases. The CDR3 sequence is 13 residues long. Germline CDR1 and CDR2: LGHNT and FRNRAP. Losses at the gene ends were 0 bases for V and 7 bases for J; bases not matched to a gene: 0. Here the CDR3 reads CASGLVDRGGYTF. In DNA, the CDR3 is TGTGCTAGTGGTTTGGTGGACAGGGGTGGCTACACCTTC. Complete variable domain (other parts from reference TRBV12-5 and TRBJ1-2): DARVTQTPRHKVTEMGQEVTMRCQPILGHNTVFWYRQTMMQGLELLAYFRNRAPLDDSGMPKDRFSAEMPDATLATLKIQPSEPRDSAVYFCASGLVDRGGYTFGSGTRLTVV.

V gene TRBV9 combines with J gene TRBJ1-1, with D tentatively TRBD1 (5 bases). This CDR3 contains 16 residues. V lost 4 bases and J 0 bases, leaving 16 bases between the germline ends. Germline values: CDR1 SGDLS, CDR2 YYNGEE. CDR3 sequence: CASSPRTGVMNTEAFF. DNA of the CDR3: TGTGCCAGCAGCCCTCGGACGGGGGTGATGAACACTGAAGCTTTCTTT.

The J gene is TRBJ2-1, the V gene TRBV7-3, with 11 bases matching TRBD2. CDR3 size: 15 residues. From germline, CDR1 is SGHTA and CDR2 FQGTGA. V was clipped by 5 bases and J by 4 bases; unmatched bases: 4. For the CDR3, the DNA is TGTGCCAGCAGCCTCGGGACTAGCGGATACAATGAGCAGTTCTTC. Amino acids: CASSLGTSGYNEQFF. Full variable domain (missing parts from reference TRBV7-3 and TRBJ2-1): GAGVSQTPSNKVTEKGKYVELRCDPISGHTALYWYRQSLGQGPEFLIYFQGTGAADDSGLPNDRFFAVRPEGSVSTLKIQRTERGDSAVYLCASSLGTSGYNEQFFGPGTRLTVL.

The chain couples TRBV15 to TRBJ2-7, with D possibly being TRBD2 (5 bases). V was trimmed by 5 bases and J by 5 bases, leaving 13 bases between them. CDR3 length: 13 amino acids. Germline loops: CDR1 LNHNV, CDR2 YYDKDF (reference sequence). CDR3 DNA: TGTGCCACCAGCGGGTTCGCGGGTAACGAGCAGTACTTC. Protein: CATSGFAGNEQYF.

The J gene is TRBJ2-7, the V gene TRBV3-1 (or the pseudogene TRBV3-2), with a tentative D call TRBD2 (5 bases). Looked up from germline, CDR1 is LGHDT and CDR2 is YNNKEL (reference sequence). This CDR3 has 12 residues. V lost 1 base and J lost 6, with 7 bases in between. CDR3 amino acids: CASSQGGPEQYF. For the CDR3, the DNA is TGTGCCAGCAGCCAAGGAGGGCCCGAGCAGTACTTC.

The J gene is TRBJ2-1, the V gene TRBV4-1, with 9 positions matching TRBD2. CDR1 and CDR2 (germline): MGHRA, YSYEKL. The V gene end was trimmed by 4 bases and the J gene end by 6 bases; junction bases not matched to a gene: 13. The CDR3 spans 17 residues. Here the CDR3 DNA reads TGCGCCAGCAGCCCCAGCCCTCGAGCGGGAGGAACCAATGAGCAGTTCTTC. Protein sequence: CASSPSPRAGGTNEQFF.

The V gene is TRBV9, the J gene TRBJ2-1; 15 bases line up with TRBD2. The CDR3 is made up of 17 amino acids. Germline CDR1 is SGDLS and CDR2 is YYNGEE. Trimming took 4 bases from V and 1 from J; bases not matched to a gene: 3. The CDR3 reads CASSPGTSGRSYNEQFF. CDR3 nucleotide sequence: TGTGCCAGCAGCCCCGGGACTAGCGGGAGGTCCTACAATGAGCAGTTCTTC.

The chain employs TRBV7-2 and TRBJ1-1; perhaps TRBD1 as D (5 bases). Germline assignment: CDR1 SGHTA and CDR2 FQGNSA. The CDR3 is 15 residues long. Trimming removed 3 bases at V and 7 bases at J, with 18 bases between. CDR3 amino acids: CASSLSGSGRGEAFF. The CDR3 coding sequence is TGTGCCAGCAGCTTGAGTGGGTCCGGGAGGGGTGAAGCTTTCTTT.

This rearrangement joins TRBV7-8 to TRBJ1-5; the D gene is possibly TRBD1 (6 bases). With 2 bases removed from V and 0 bases from J, the gap between germline ends came to 11 bases. Germline CDR1 and CDR2: SGHVS and FQNEAQ. The CDR3 has 16 residues. The CDR3 coding sequence is TGTGCCAGCAGCTTACAGGGGCACTATAGCAATCAGCCCCAGCATTTT. Amino acid sequence: CASSLQGHYSNQPQHF.

The chain has TRBV27 and TRBJ1-2, with D possibly matching TRBD1 (6 bases). CDR1 and CDR2 (germline): MNHEY, SMNVEV (reference sequence). Trimming took 6 bases from V and 1 from J, leaving 15 bases between them. The CDR3 runs to 15 residues. The DNA for the CDR3 is TGTGCCAGCAGGCCGAGGGGGGGGAATAACTATGGCTACACCTTC. Its protein is CASRPRGGNNYGYTF.

This chain connects TRBV4-1 to TRBJ2-7; TRBD2 matches 8 bases. Germline trimming cut 1 base from V and 0 bases from J; bases unmatched to any gene: 5. CDR3 size: 16 residues. Per germline, CDR1 MGHRA and CDR2 YSYEKL. CDR3 DNA: TGCGCCAGCAGCCAAGTCCCGGGGGGGAGCTCCTACGAGCAGTACTTC. Its protein is CASSQVPGGSSYEQYF.